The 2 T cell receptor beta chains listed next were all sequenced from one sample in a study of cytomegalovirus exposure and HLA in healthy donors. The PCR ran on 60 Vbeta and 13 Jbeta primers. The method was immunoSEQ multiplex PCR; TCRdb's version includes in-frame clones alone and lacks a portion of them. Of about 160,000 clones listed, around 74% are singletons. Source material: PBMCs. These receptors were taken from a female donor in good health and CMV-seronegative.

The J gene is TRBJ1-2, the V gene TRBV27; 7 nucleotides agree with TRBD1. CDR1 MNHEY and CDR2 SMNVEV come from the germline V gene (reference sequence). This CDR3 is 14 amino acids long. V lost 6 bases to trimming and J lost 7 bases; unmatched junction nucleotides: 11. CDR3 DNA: TGTGCCAGCAGCCCTTCTGACAGGGTCGCTGGCTACACCTTC. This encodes CASSPSDRVAGYTF.

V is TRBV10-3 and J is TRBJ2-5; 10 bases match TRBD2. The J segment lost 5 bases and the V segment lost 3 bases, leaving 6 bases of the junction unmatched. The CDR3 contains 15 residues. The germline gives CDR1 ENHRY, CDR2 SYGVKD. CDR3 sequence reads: CAISDGLAGVETQYF. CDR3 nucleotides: TGTGCCATCAGTGACGGGCTAGCGGGAGTGGAGACCCAGTACTTC.